The clone carrying this T cell receptor (beta chain) was picked up a small number of times. CDR1 and CDR2 from the germline V gene are SGHRS and YFSETQ. V shed 3 bases and J 5 bases; nucleotides not matched to a gene: 2. The CDR3 is 16 amino acids. MiXCR, applied by TCRdb to the 5' RACE reads, yields one record per CDR3 protein. The data contain under 250,000 distinct CDR3 sequences, roughly 13% of them singletons. This entry is derived from a study of identical twins. In addition, the sample was reused for a study of yellow fever vaccine responses in identical twins.

This sequence joins TRBV5-1 and TRBJ2-1; 16 positions agree with TRBD2. This TCR came from a woman aged 18-29 years in good health. Sequencing was performed on memory (CD45RO+) T cells sorted from blood. CDR3 sequence (DNA): TGCGCCAGCAGCTGGGGACTAGCGGGGGGGCACAATGAGCAGTTCTTC. Amino acid sequence: CASSWGLAGGHNEQFF.